Included here is one T cell receptor (beta chain) sequence, with context. What this receptor recognizes is not known. Within one base of it there is no much larger clone, and no base qualities were kept. Library method: the immunoSEQ multiplex PCR assay. A mixture of 60 forward primers for TCR Vbeta segments and 13 reverse primers for TCR Jbeta segments was used in the multiplex PCR. The CDR3 region of rearranged TCR beta genes was amplified from genomic DNA by a multiplex PCR assay. The Illumina HiSeq System was used to sequence the amplified TCR beta libraries as 87-base-pair reads. The authors' analysis ran thus. In a later analysis, tens of millions of unique TCR beta chains were counted across the approximately 620 repertoires, and about 9.9 million of these chains were shared by at least two donors. A nearest-neighbor algorithm error-corrected the raw reads and collapsed the reads into unique sequences, merging closely related sequences to remove PCR and sequencing errors. V, D and J gene segments were assigned by aligning CDR3 sequences to IMGT reference sequences. For a sequence to be retained, a match of at least six nucleotides to both a V gene segment and a J gene segment was required. Rearrangements were called productive when the CDR3 lacked stop codons and stayed in frame with V and J; all others were non-productive. Following IMGT convention, CDR3 was defined as the stretch from the second conserved V-encoded cysteine to the conserved J-encoded phenylalanine. In an earlier analysis of approximately 590 of the donors, sequences lacking an unambiguous match to a single V gene segment were excluded. An earlier analysis of 500 to 600 of the donors classified V segments as functional when productive rearrangements were above 56.7% and as segregating when the standard deviation between donors was above 5%. A statistical classification framework was built for diagnosing cytomegalovirus status from the catalog of TCR beta chain sequences. V and J gene assignment, in a later analysis, came from comparing TCR nucleotide sequences with IMGT/GENE-DB human TR gene sequences. The TCRdist pipeline was used in a later analysis to assign CDR3 sequences and most-parsimonious VDJ recombination scenarios. In a later analysis, every TCR beta chain was defined by the combination of its CDR3 amino acid sequence and its V-gene family, and reads without a unique V-gene family were dropped. A later analysis removed 600 or so highly shared, low-generation-probability nucleotide sequences to deal with suspected cross-contamination and a sequencing artifact. A later analysis calculated a clonal expansion index for each public chain from normalized within-repertoire ranks of inferred template counts. A later analysis computed generation probabilities with a VDJ recombination model fitted to out-of-frame rearrangements, and checked the results against IGoR. In a later analysis, TCR-TCR, TCR-HLA and TCR-CMV co-occurrence was scored with hypergeometric tests, and a repertoire-size bias correction was applied to TCR pairs. In a later analysis, false discovery rates were estimated by permuting HLA or CMV assignments 20 times. A later analysis grouped co-occurring TCRs with DBSCAN, adding TCRdist sequence similarity when clustering within HLA-allele-positive subsets. For co-occurrence clustering, repertoires with fewer than 30,000 or more than 120,000 public chains were excluded, along with a handful of repertoires with anomalous nucleotide sharing. TCRdb retrieved this table from immuneACCESS and kept in-frame rearrangements only. Not all clones are present; in checked studies, unresolved V genes account for under half, and no reason is known for the remainder. The DNA gave D and trimming, while V, J and clone size come from that table. For this sample there are about 180,000 clones; roughly 80% appear just once. The ten top clones hold 2.4% of the sample.

The germline V and J ends show losses of 3 bases and 4 bases respectively, and no gene match explains 5 bases of the junction. From the germline V gene (reference sequence), CDR1 is SGHNT and CDR2 is YYREEE. Including the terminal cysteine and phenylalanine, the CDR3 comprises 14 residues. Only the CDR3 DNA stays, 42 bases, in frame from base 1. In total, approximately 610 healthy bone marrow donors made up the cohort. All cohort members were sampled while nominally healthy, although unrecorded immune exposures were likely present. The donor tested CMV seronegative and was one of the 352 seronegative cohort members. A peripheral blood sample was collected from each donor, and TCR beta sequencing was performed on peripheral blood mononuclear cells. Genomic DNA was extracted from the blood cell samples with the Qiagen DNeasy Blood Extraction Kit. This sample is part of a study of cytomegalovirus exposure and HLA in healthy donors (TCRdb year 2017). At the level of the whole study: In an earlier analysis of around 540 of the donors, 276 Gb of sequence data and 90 million to 120 million unique TCR beta sequences from roughly 200 million T cells were reported. Among roughly 400 genotyped donors of the cohort, an average of approximately 240,000 unique TCR beta nucleotide sequences was sequenced per donor, of which 15% to 20% were non-productive. Every repertoire in the discovery cohort had been generated on one and the same sequencing platform. A few DR-DQ haplotypes were treated as single units for association and clustering because of strong linkage in the cohort. About 280 gigabases of sequencing data and roughly 81 million unique TCR sequences made up an early release that covered some 640 HLA-typed donors. An earlier analysis of several hundred of the donors applied high-throughput TCR beta sequencing to assess whether each TCR beta V gene segment acted as functional or pseudogenic. The study was designed to test whether signatures of past pathogen exposure could be identified by cataloging public T cell receptors. Of the approximately 400 genotyped donors, over 65% fell in the genetic ancestry cluster associated with self-reported Caucasian donors. In addition to the first cohort of roughly 670 subjects, a separate validation cohort of some 120 different subjects was used. Rather than drawing on any new phenotypic data, the later analysis identified candidate immune exposures from TCR beta sequences and the way those sequences occurred across donors. HLA typing included class I and class II loci at four-digit resolution. A later genetic analysis used genome-wide SNP genotypes for about 60% of the roughly 700 donors, treating that subset as a discovery cohort. Typing coverage differed by locus: A, B, C, DRB1 and DQB1 were typed in roughly 620-640 donors, DQA1 in 500 to 550, DPA1 in 600 to 610, and DPB1 in just under 490. Alongside the repertoire data, information on donor age, sex, ethnicity and CMV serostatus was compiled. To predict cytomegalovirus infection status, the study brought together high-throughput TCR immunosequencing, statistical association of individual TCRs with disease status, and machine learning. Using immunosequencing, the study profiled T cell repertoires from 500 to 800 subjects and related those repertoires to cytomegalovirus serostatus. A later analysis re-examined previously published TCR beta repertoires from just over 650 donors and added high-resolution HLA genotyping to investigate patterns of TCR occurrence. Overall study results and their limits: V-gene and J-gene trimming of TCR beta chains was associated with a missense DCLRE1C variant in a later genetic analysis, and the association was replicated in an independent cohort. For the cohort, immune exposure information was limited to CMV serostatus. In an earlier analysis of about 600 of the donors, most TCR beta V segments appeared in productive rearrangements about 87% or about 30% of the time, broadly matching IMGT annotations. The 87-base-pair reads could not distinguish some IMGT-functional V segments, including TRBV6-2 and TRBV6-3, so those segments were excluded. Because counts were too low, seventeen rarely observed V segments, including chromosome 9 orphons, were left out of the earlier analysis of 500 to 750 of the donors. Only TCR beta chains were sequenced in this cohort, and the absence of alpha or paired-chain data limited detectable features. A later analysis found that TCR association rates varied across HLA loci, with DRB1 alleles showing the most associated TCRs and HLA-C alleles the fewest. The classifier was reported to diagnose cytomegalovirus status with high specificity and sensitivity in both the original and validation cohorts. Linkage disequilibrium might explain the correlated functional status among segregating V segments, but an unknown experimental factor could not be excluded. HLA typing was unavailable for some donors at each locus, so association tests used only the typed subset. At a false discovery rate of 0.05, a later analysis linked under 20,000 TCR beta sequences to specific HLA alleles. A few of the identified cytomegalovirus-associated TCR beta chains were confirmed in vitro to be specific for cytomegalovirus antigens. According to the authors, the approach could potentially be generalized to other disease states and immunological phenotypes. A total of some 180 TCR beta chains were listed by the study as associated with cytomegalovirus. According to a later genetic analysis, donors in an Asian-associated ancestry cluster had fewer N-insertions in productive TCRs than the approximately 650-donor mean. Presence/absence analyses assumed roughly uniform sequencing depth across donors, an assumption that may not hold. A later analysis found that HLA-associated TCR beta chains were more clonally expanded and had lower generation probabilities than equally common non-associated chains. A further reported finding was that TCR beta sequences accurately predicted the HLA-A and HLA-B alleles for most subjects in the first cohort. Across donors, most TCR sequences were observed very rarely, whereas some public TCRs were present in many individuals. When HLA alleles, especially DR and DQ, strongly co-occurred, TCR associations were difficult to assign to individual alleles. Several of the top co-occurrence clusters appeared to be linked to parvovirus B19, influenza, CMV and Epstein-Barr virus, according to a later analysis. A group of highly shared sequence variants was considered likely to be a technical artifact of the sequencing pipeline. According to a later analysis, most CMV-associated TCR beta chains appeared to be HLA-restricted, and the HLA associations seemed to be driven largely by CMV exposure.

This TCR came from a man in his sixties in good health and CMV-seronegative. Material for sequencing was PBMCs. This chain is built from TRBV5-4 and TRBJ1-2, with 8 central nucleotides matching TRBD1. The sequenced DNA is TGTGCCAGCAGCTCAGAGGGACAGGCCTATGGCTACACCTTC. This encodes CASSSEGQAYGYTF.